The rows below give T cell receptor beta chains drawn from one sample of a study of cytomegalovirus exposure and HLA in healthy donors. Here immunoSEQ multiplex PCR was the method, and the copy in TCRdb shows in-frame clones only, minus some. Altogether fewer than 200,000 clones are present, about 79% being singletons, with the ten largest covering less than 8%. The sequenced sample consisted of PBMCs. The source of these receptors is a man between 40 and 49 years old in good health and CMV-seropositive. CDR3s include the opening cysteine and the closing phenylalanine or tryptophan. Each record gives: D gene, clone size, CDR3 length, J gene, V gene, CDR3 DNA, CDR3 protein. The D gene is left open where the match is weak. Clone size, where shown, is once, few, many, or a class for clones that have expanded.

>-|few|14|TRBJ1-4|TRBV5-1
TGCGCCAGCAGCTTGAGGCTAGGTGGTGAAAAACTGTTTTTT
CASSLRLGGEKLFF
>-|-|13|TRBJ2-1|TRBV7-3
TGTGCCAGCAGCTCTGGGCTCCATAATGAGCAGTTCTTC
CASSSGLHNEQFF
>TRBD1|once|13|TRBJ1-1|TRBV6-5
TGTGCCAGCAGTTGGGACAGGGGAACTGAAGCTTTCTTT
CASSWDRGTEAFF
>-|-|14|TRBJ2-7|TRBV27
TGTGCCAGCAGGGACAGAGCGAGGTCTGGGGAGCAGTACTTC
CASRDRARSGEQYF
>-|-|10|TRBJ1-2|TRBV6-5
TGTGCCAGCAGTGACAGACTTTGGACCTTC
CASSDRLWTF
>-|-|18|TRBJ1-1|TRBV18
TGTGCCAGCTCACCAATCGCAGGGGCGGTTCATCGTGAGGATTTAGCTTTCTTT
CASSPIAGAVHREDLAFF
>-|-|14|TRBJ2-6|TRBV5-6
TGTGCCAGCAGCGTTCGTGCTGGGGCCAACGGCCTGACTTTC
CASSVRAGANGLTF
>TRBD2|-|15|TRBJ2-3|TRBV5-1
TGCGCCAGCAGCACGGGACTAGCGGGGACAGATACGCAGTATTTT
CASSTGLAGTDTQYF
>-|few|13|TRBJ2-2|TRBV6-1
TGTGCCAGCGAGGCGGGCACGGTGGGGGAGCTGTTTTTT
CASEAGTVGELFF
>-|-|16|TRBJ2-7|TRBV11-2
TGTGCCAGCAGCTTAGACCTTGGTACAGGCGGCTACGAGCAGTACTTC
CASSLDLGTGGYEQYF
>TRBD2|-|14|TRBJ2-3|TRBV7-3
TGTGCCAGCAGCGTCGGACTAGCTTCAAATACGCAGTATTTT
CASSVGLASNTQYF
>TRBD2|few|17|TRBJ2-4|TRBV7-8
TGTGCCAGCAGCCCTCATGAGTCGCCGCGGGGGTTAGACATTCAGTACTTC
CASSPHESPRGLDIQYF
>TRBD2|-|14|TRBJ2-7|TRBV19
TGTGCCAGTAGTACTAGCGGCTTATCCTACGAGCAGTACTTC
CASSTSGLSYEQYF
>TRBD1|-|15|TRBJ2-7|TRBV28
TGTGCCAGCAGTTTGGGGGACAGTAGCTCCTACGAGCAGTACTTC
CASSLGDSSSYEQYF
>-|-|13|TRBJ1-1|TRBV18
TGTGCCAGCTCACCACGTGGGGGGACTGAAGCTTTCTTT
CASSPRGGTEAFF
>-|-|13|TRBJ2-5|TRBV7-3
TGTGCCAGCAGTATGGCGGGTGGGGAGACCCAGTACTTC
CASSMAGGETQYF
>-|-|15|TRBJ1-2|TRBV7-2
TGTGCCAGCAGCCCCAGATTCGGGCAGGGGAATCACTACACCTTC
CASSPRFGQGNHYTF
>-|few|13|TRBJ2-3|TRBV5-1
TGCGCCAGCAGCTTGGACAGACCAGATACGCAGTATTTT
CASSLDRPDTQYF
>-|-|11|TRBJ2-7|TRBV29-1
TGCAGCGTTTCGGAGAGGGCCGAGCAGTACTTC
CSVSERAEQYF
>TRBD1|-|15|TRBJ2-2|TRBV5-1
TGCGCCAGCAGCTTTCGTCAGGGGGATACCGGGGAGCTGTTTTTT
CASSFRQGDTGELFF
>-|-|17|TRBJ1-3|TRBV7-6
TGTGCCAGCAGCTTAGTCGCCAGTCAATACTCTGGAAACACCATATATTTT
CASSLVASQYSGNTIYF
>-|once|13|TRBJ1-2|TRBV27
TGTGCCAGCAGTTTCAGGCCGATCTATGGCTACACCTTC
CASSFRPIYGYTF